This T cell receptor beta chain was sequenced for a study of low-dose radiotherapy and immunotherapy resistance in tumors. Study-wide background: Each patient was administered nivolumab intravenously at 240 mg, which was a flat dose, every two weeks, along with intravenous ipilimumab at 1 mg/kg every six weeks. On cycle 1 day 1, patients started four cycles of oral aspirin 300 mg daily.

Time point noted: after trial treatment. As to treatment: LDRT plus nivolumab, ipilimumab, low-dose cyclophosphamide and aspirin (RACIN trial). The CDR3 is 14 amino acids. The V segment lost 5 bases and the J segment 3 bases; nucleotides outside the gene matches: 6. Germline CDR1 is SGHAT and CDR2 is FQDESV (reference sequence). TRAV- and TRBV-specific primers primed first-strand cDNA, covering alpha and beta chains. With a constant-region primer and a V-primer adapter, TCRs were subjected to roughly 18 PCR cycles of amplification. Using its own MiXCR run on the reads, TCRdb lists one record per CDR3 protein. The sample records more than 90,000 distinct CDR3 sequences, about 20% being singletons.

This chain uses TRBV11-1 with TRBJ2-7, with 8 bases lining up with TRBD1. The TCR comes from a male donor with prostate cancer. Sequencing was performed on PBMCs, taken after low-dose radiotherapy plus immunotherapy. In DNA, the CDR3 is TGTGCCAGCAGCGATGGACAGGGTTTCTACGAGCAGTACTTC. Translated: CASSDGQGFYEQYF.